The next 7 T cell receptor beta chains were all read from a single sample in a study of cytomegalovirus exposure and HLA in healthy donors. The PCR made use of 60 Vbeta and 13 Jbeta primers. Data came from immunoSEQ multiplex PCR; TCRdb stores just in-frame clones and leaves some out. The sample consists of 250,000 to 350,000 clones, about 90% of them appearing once. Sample: PBMCs. The receptors were sampled from a woman younger than 35 in good health and CMV-seronegative.

The gene calls are TRBV5-1 and TRBJ2-3; D possibly corresponds to TRBD2 (6 bases). Looked up from germline, CDR1 is SGHRS and CDR2 is YFSETQ. Trimming cost V 4 bases and J 3 bases, with 15 bases left between them. This CDR3 is 15 amino acids long. The CDR3, as DNA: TGCGCCAGCAGCCCCTCGACGGGGGTGACAGATACGCAGTATTTT. Protein product: CASSPSTGVTDTQYF.

This clone was observed a handful of times. J is TRBJ2-7 and V is TRBV5-6, with a possible D match to TRBD2 (5 bases). Germline V CDR1 and CDR2: SGHDT, YYEEEE. V was trimmed by 4 bases and J by 1 base, leaving 18 bases between them. The CDR3 spans 16 residues. The CDR3 loop reads CASSLTGSDPSYEQYF. In DNA, the CDR3 is TGTGCCAGCAGCCTCACGGGGTCCGACCCTTCCTACGAGCAGTACTTC.

This chain joins TRBV13 and TRBJ1-4; D unresolved. CDR3 length equals 17 residues. Trimming stripped 4 bases from V and 8 bases from J, with 23 bases between. The germline CDR1 and CDR2 sequences are PRHDT and FYEKMQ (reference sequence). This CDR3 is CASSSNAGIRVGEKLFF. CDR3 coding DNA: TGTGCCAGCAGCTCCAATGCGGGGATACGGGTCGGGGAAAAACTGTTTTTT.

The rearrangement uses TRBV27 and TRBJ2-7; 7 bases agree with TRBD1. V lost 4 bases to trimming and J lost 1 base; unmatched junction nucleotides: 7. Germline V gene data show CDR1 as MNHEY and CDR2 as SMNVEV (reference sequence). The CDR3 has 15 residues. CDR3 residues: CASSSGQLRSYEQYF. The CDR3 DNA reads as TGTGCCAGCAGTTCGGGACAGTTGAGGTCCTACGAGCAGTACTTC.

CDR3 coding DNA: TGCAGCGTTGAGGTACTAGCGGGGGCTCGGACCGGGGAGCTGTTTTTT. Residues: CSVEVLAGARTGELFF. The chain combines TRBV29-1 with TRBJ2-2; 11 positions agree with TRBD2. V was clipped by 3 bases and J by 5 bases; unmatched bases: 8. This CDR3 is built from 16 residues. Germline V CDR1 and CDR2: SQVTM, ANQGSEA.

The CDR3 is CASSPAGDLGYGYTF. The CDR3 region has the DNA TGTGCCAGCTCTCCAGCGGGAGATCTCGGCTATGGCTACACCTTC. The chain joins TRBV18 to TRBJ1-2, with unresolved D. The germline gives CDR1 KGHSH, CDR2 LQKENI. This CDR3 spans 15 amino acids. Trimming shortened V by 6 bases and J by 4 bases, and 18 bases separated the two germline ends.

The genes are TRBV18 and TRBJ1-3, with 10 positions matching TRBD1. CDR1 and CDR2 from the germline V gene are KGHSH and LQKENI. The CDR3 totals 16 residues. Trimming at V came to 5 bases and at J to 0 bases, leaving 4 bases not matched to a gene. CDR3 nucleotide sequence: TGTGCCAGCTCAGGGGGACAGGGGACCTCTGGAAACACCATATATTTT. This translates into CASSGGQGTSGNTIYF.